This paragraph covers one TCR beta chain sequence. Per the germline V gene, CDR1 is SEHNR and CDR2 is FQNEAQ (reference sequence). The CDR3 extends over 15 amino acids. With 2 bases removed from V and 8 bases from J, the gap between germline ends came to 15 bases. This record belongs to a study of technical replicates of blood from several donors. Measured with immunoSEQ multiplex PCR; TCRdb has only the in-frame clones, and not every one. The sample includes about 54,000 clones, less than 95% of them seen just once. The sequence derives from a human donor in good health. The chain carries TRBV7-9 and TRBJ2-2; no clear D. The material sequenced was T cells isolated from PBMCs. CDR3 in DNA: TGTGCCAGCAGCTTACTATCGCCGGAAGCGGGGGAGCTGTTTTTT. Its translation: CASSLLSPEAGELFF. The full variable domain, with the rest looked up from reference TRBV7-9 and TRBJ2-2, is DTGVSQNPRHKITKRGQNVTFRCDPISEHNRLYWYRQTLGQGPEFLTYFQNEAQLEKSRLLSDRFSAERPKGSFSTLEIQRTEQGDSAMYLCASSLLSPEAGELFFGEGSRLTVL.